This is a list of T cell receptor beta chains from one sample in a study of shared clonotypes between healthy human individuals. TCRdb's copy holds only in-frame clones and misses some; the assay was immunoSEQ multiplex PCR. The sample lists around 940,000 clones, about 80% seen once, with nearly 1.5% in the top ten. The sample consisted of memory CD4+ T cells sorted from blood. The origin of the receptors is a man aged 18-30 years in good health. Both conserved end residues are part of each CDR3. The order of the fields is V gene, clone size, J gene, D gene, CDR3 protein, CDR3 DNA. The D gene is left open where the match is weak. Expanded clones get a size class; other rows say once, few or many, or leave the size out.

V: TRBV27; size: -; J: TRBJ1-5; D: TRBD1; CDR3: CASSFWQGDQPQHF; DNA: TGTGCCAGCAGTTTCTGGCAGGGGGACCAGCCCCAGCATTTT
V: TRBV11-2; size: -; J: TRBJ1-2; D: -; CDR3: CASSLDSYYGYTF; DNA: TGTGCCAGCAGCTTAGATTCTTATTATGGCTACACCTTC
V: TRBV2; size: few; J: TRBJ1-1; D: -; CDR3: CASSDRRMTEAFF; DNA: TGTGCCAGCAGTGACCGGAGGATGACTGAAGCTTTCTTT
V: TRBV6-5; size: -; J: TRBJ2-7; D: -; CDR3: CASSPRLGPYEQYF; DNA: TGTGCCAGCAGTCCACGACTAGGCCCCTACGAGCAGTACTTC
V: TRBV5-1; size: -; J: TRBJ1-5; D: TRBD1; CDR3: CASSPGQGGNQPQHF; DNA: TGCGCCAGCAGCCCGGGACAGGGGGGCAATCAGCCCCAGCATTTT
V: TRBV7-9; size: -; J: TRBJ1-2; D: -; CDR3: CAILRQRPYGYTF; DNA: TGTGCCATCCTCCGCCAGCGACCCTATGGCTACACCTTC
V: TRBV9; size: -; J: TRBJ2-7; D: -; CDR3: CASSVAWGPYEQYF; DNA: TGTGCCAGCAGCGTCGCCTGGGGGCCCTACGAGCAGTACTTC
V: TRBV7-2; size: -; J: TRBJ2-5; D: -; CDR3: CASSPPGGGRETQYF; DNA: TGTGCCAGCAGCCCCCCTGGGGGGGGGCGGGAGACCCAGTACTTC
V: TRBV30; size: few; J: TRBJ1-4; D: -; CDR3: CAWSRVGGGEKLFF; DNA: TGTGCCTGGAGTAGAGTCGGGGGAGGCGAAAAACTGTTTTTT
V: TRBV29-1; size: -; J: TRBJ2-5; D: -; CDR3: CSVGTTSWETQYF; DNA: TGCAGCGTCGGGACCACCTCTTGGGAGACCCAGTACTTC
V: TRBV9; size: -; J: TRBJ2-3; D: -; CDR3: CASSVELRADTQYF; DNA: TGTGCCAGCAGCGTAGAATTACGCGCAGATACGCAGTATTTT
V: TRBV5-1; size: -; J: TRBJ2-4; D: TRBD2; CDR3: CASSPTSGAVAKNIQYF; DNA: TGCGCCAGCAGTCCGACTAGCGGGGCGGTAGCCAAAAACATTCAGTACTTC
V: TRBV27; size: -; J: TRBJ1-3; D: -; CDR3: CASSSPGAGNTIYF; DNA: TGTGCCAGCAGTTCCCCGGGGGCGGGAAACACCATATATTTT
V: TRBV6-5; size: -; J: TRBJ1-2; D: -; CDR3: CASSYSGAQIYGYTF; DNA: TGTGCCAGCAGTTACTCAGGGGCACAGATCTATGGCTACACCTTC
V: TRBV11-3; size: -; J: TRBJ2-4; D: -; CDR3: CASSLSGKAENIQYF; DNA: TGTGCCAGCAGCTTATCAGGCAAGGCGGAAAACATTCAGTACTTC
V: TRBV7-2; size: -; J: TRBJ2-7; D: -; CDR3: CASSRRGGYEQYF; DNA: TGTGCCAGCAGCCGCAGGGGTGGCTACGAGCAGTACTTC
V: TRBV5-4; size: once; J: TRBJ2-1; D: -; CDR3: CASSFGPSSYNEQFF; DNA: TGTGCCAGCAGCTTCGGGCCTAGCTCCTACAATGAGCAGTTCTTC
V: TRBV5-4; size: -; J: TRBJ2-3; D: TRBD2; CDR3: CASSSLTSGKSTDTQYF; DNA: TGTGCCAGCAGCTCCCTGACTAGCGGGAAGAGCACAGATACGCAGTATTTT
V: TRBV7-9; size: -; J: TRBJ2-7; D: TRBD2; CDR3: CASSLVGTSGRAHEQYF; DNA: TGTGCCAGCAGCTTAGTCGGGACTAGCGGGAGGGCCCACGAGCAGTACTTC
V: TRBV5-8; size: few; J: TRBJ2-7; D: -; CDR3: CASSLLGSGYEQYF; DNA: TGTGCCAGCAGCCTCCTGGGTAGCGGTTACGAGCAGTACTTC
V: TRBV6-4; size: -; J: TRBJ1-5; D: -; CDR3: CASNNREQTARYSNQPQHF; DNA: TGTGCCAGCAACAACAGAGAACAGACAGCCCGCTATAGCAATCAGCCCCAGCATTTT
V: TRBV7-2; size: -; J: TRBJ1-1; D: TRBD1; CDR3: CASSLVSTGGAFF; DNA: TGTGCCAGCAGTTTGGTATCGACAGGGGGAGCTTTCTTT
V: TRBV9; size: -; J: TRBJ2-3; D: TRBD1; CDR3: CASSVRGQVADTQYF; DNA: TGTGCCAGCAGCGTCAGGGGGCAGGTCGCAGATACGCAGTATTTT
V: TRBV10-2; size: few; J: TRBJ1-5; D: -; CDR3: CASSEYSLNQPQHF; DNA: TGCGCCAGCAGTGAGTACAGTCTCAATCAGCCCCAGCATTTT
V: TRBV19; size: -; J: TRBJ1-3; D: -; CDR3: CASSEGAGNTIYF; DNA: TGTGCCAGTAGTGAGGGTGCTGGAAACACCATATATTTT
V: TRBV10-3; size: -; J: TRBJ1-3; D: -; CDR3: CAISEQGPSGNTIYF; DNA: TGTGCCATCAGTGAGCAGGGTCCCTCTGGAAACACCATATATTTT
V: TRBV2; size: -; J: TRBJ1-1; D: TRBD1; CDR3: CASSGGGQGNTEAFF; DNA: TGTGCCAGCAGTGGTGGGGGACAGGGGAACACTGAAGCTTTCTTT
V: TRBV11-2; size: -; J: TRBJ2-5; D: -; CDR3: CASSLSRHQETQYF; DNA: TGTGCCAGCAGCTTATCCCGTCACCAAGAGACCCAGTACTTC
V: TRBV10-3; size: -; J: TRBJ2-2; D: -; CDR3: CAISESGGDTGELFF; DNA: TGTGCCATCAGTGAGTCTGGGGGAGACACCGGGGAGCTGTTTTTT